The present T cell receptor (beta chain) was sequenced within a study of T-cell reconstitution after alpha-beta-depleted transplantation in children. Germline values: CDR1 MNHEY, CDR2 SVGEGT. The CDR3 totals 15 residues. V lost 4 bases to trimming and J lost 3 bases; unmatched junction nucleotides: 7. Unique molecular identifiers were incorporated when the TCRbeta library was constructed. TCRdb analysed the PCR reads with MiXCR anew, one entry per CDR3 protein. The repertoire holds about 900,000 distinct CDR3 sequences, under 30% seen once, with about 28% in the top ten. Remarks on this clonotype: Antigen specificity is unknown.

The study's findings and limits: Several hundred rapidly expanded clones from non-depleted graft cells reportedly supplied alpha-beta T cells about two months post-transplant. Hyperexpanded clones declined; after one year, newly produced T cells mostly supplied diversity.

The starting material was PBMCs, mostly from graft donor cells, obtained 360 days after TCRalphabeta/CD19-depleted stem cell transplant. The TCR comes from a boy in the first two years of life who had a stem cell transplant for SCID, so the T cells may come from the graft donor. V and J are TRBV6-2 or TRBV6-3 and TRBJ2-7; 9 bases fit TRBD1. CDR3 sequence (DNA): TGTGCCAGCAGTTTTCCGGGACAGGGCGACTACGAGCAGTACTTC. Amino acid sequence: CASSFPGQGDYEQYF.